The 11 T cell receptor beta chains reported below all come from one sample, sequenced in a study of blood T cells in healthy people across ages. Primers used in a second PCR of about 7 to 12 cycles were a sample-barcoded 5' primer and a J-beta primer mix. TCRdb called the 5' RACE reads again in MiXCR, with one record for every CDR3 protein. The repertoire holds 1.5 million to 2 million distinct CDR3 sequences, with approximately 30% as singletons. Sequencing was carried out using blood. Receptor source: a woman aged 25 to 39 in good health.

This clonotype has a single count. V usage is TRBV2 and J usage is TRBJ2-1; a possible D gene is TRBD2 (5 bases). This CDR3 has 13 amino acids. The V gene lost 5 bases and the J gene lost 13 bases, with 18 bases spanning the gap. Germline CDR1 and CDR2: SNHLY and FYNNEI. The CDR3 DNA follows: TGTGCCAGCAGTTCTACACCAAGGGAGACCCAGTTCTTC. The encoded protein is CASSSTPRETQFF.

The J gene is TRBJ2-5, the V gene TRBV9; 12 bases line up with TRBD2. Germline values: CDR1 SGDLS, CDR2 YYNGEE. The CDR3 has 17 residues. Unmatched junction bases numbered 14, after V lost 0 bases and J lost 11 bases. CDR3 amino acids: CASSVGTSGGFYNEQYF. As DNA, the CDR3 is TGTGCCAGCAGCGTAGGCACTAGCGGGGGGTTTTACAATGAGCAGTACTTC. The whole variable domain, remainder taken from reference TRBV9 and TRBJ2-5, is DSGVTQTPKHLITATGQRVTLRCSPRSGDLSVYWYQQSLDQGLQFLIQYYNGEERAKGNILERFSAQQFPDLHSELNLSSLELGDSALYFCASSVGTSGGFYNEQYFGPGTRLLVL.

This clonotype has more than one count but fewer than ten. This chain connects TRBV3-1 to TRBJ2-1, with D possibly TRBD1 on 5 matching bases. Trimming left V 0 bases short and J 7 bases short, with 16 bases between. Looked up from germline, CDR1 is LGHDT and CDR2 is YNNKEL (reference sequence). The CDR3 runs to 16 residues. The CDR3 region is CASSQELGQGENEQFF. The CDR3 DNA follows: TGTGCCAGCAGCCAAGAATTGGGGCAGGGTGAAAATGAGCAGTTCTTC.

The CDR3 sequence: CASSPVGDPKVYEQYF. In DNA, the CDR3 is TGTGCCAGCAGCCCAGTAGGGGATCCCAAGGTCTACGAGCAGTACTTC. The V gene is TRBV28, the J gene TRBJ2-7; tentatively, D is TRBD1 (5 bases). Trimming cost V 6 bases and J 3 bases, with 21 bases left between them. The CDR3 contains 16 residues. Germline V gives CDR1 MDHEN, CDR2 SYDVKM.

About this clonotype itself: Sequence at one end of the junction differs from germline and may be a read error. The chain employs TRBV28 and TRBJ2-3; D call uncertain. The CDR3 runs to 12 residues. Germline assignment: CDR1 MDHEN and CDR2 SYDVKM. The CDR3 loop reads CASSSNADTRYF. CDR3 sequence (DNA): TGTGCCAGCAGTTCCAATGCAGATACGCGGTATTTT.

The table lists this clonotype with a few counts. The CDR3 reads CASSVGFAPDTQYF. The CDR3 DNA follows: TGTGCCAGCAGCGTGGGCTTTGCCCCAGATACGCAGTATTTT. This sequence joins TRBV9 and TRBJ2-3, with D hard to call. Germline V gene sequence: CDR1 SGDLS, CDR2 YYNGEE. This CDR3 region has 14 residues. The V end lost 2 bases, the J end lost 4 bases, and 11 bases lay between the germline ends.

On this clonotype: At one end, the junction sequence differs from germline, possibly due to a read error. The chain uses TRBV6-5 and TRBJ2-7; perhaps TRBD2 as D (5 bases). Germline V lookup: CDR1 MNHEY, CDR2 SVGAGI. The CDR3 has 14 amino acids. CDR3 sequence (DNA): TGTGCCATCAGTTACTCGAGAGGGCCCTACGAGCAGTACTTC. This gives the protein CAISYSRGPYEQYF.

The V and J genes are TRBV20-1 and TRBJ2-1; 7 bases fit TRBD2. V lost 6 bases and J lost 2; bases outside the gene matches: 10. CDR3 length equals 15 residues. Germline CDR1 reads DFQATT; CDR2 reads SNEGSKA (reference sequence). Here the CDR3 DNA reads TGCAGTGCCAGATCCCCGGGAGGACCCTACAATGAGCAGTTCTTC. Its translation is CSARSPGGPYNEQFF.

This clonotype has just a few counts. The chain has TRBV28 and TRBJ2-1; possibly TRBD1 for D (5 bases). The CDR3 loop spans 16 amino acids. Trimming took 4 bases from V and 3 from J, leaving 16 bases between them. Germline V gene sequence: CDR1 MDHEN, CDR2 SYDVKM. For the CDR3, the DNA is TGTGCCAGCAGTTCCCTTGGCAGGGTGAACTACAATGAGCAGTTCTTC. Translation: CASSSLGRVNYNEQFF. The full variable domain, with the rest looked up from reference TRBV28 and TRBJ2-1, is DVKVTQSSRYLVKRTGEKVFLECVQDMDHENMFWYRQDPGLGLRLIYFSYDVKMKEKGDIPEGYSVSREKKERFSLILESASTNQTSMYLCASSSLGRVNYNEQFFGPGTRLTVL.

This clonotype has ten or more counts. The CDR3 reads CSAKGTEVYNEQFF. The DNA for the CDR3 is TGCAGTGCTAAAGGGACAGAGGTCTACAATGAGCAGTTCTTC. The rearrangement joins TRBV20-1 to TRBJ2-1; the match to TRBD1 covers 7 bases. The CDR3 has 14 residues. V trimming: 4 bases; J trimming: 3 bases; junction bases outside the gene matches: 6. Per germline, CDR1 DFQATT and CDR2 SNEGSKA (reference sequence).

This clonotype showed up many times. The rearrangement uses TRBV20-1 and TRBJ2-5; TRBD2 might be the D (6 bases). There are 13 residues in the CDR3. The V gene lost 3 bases and the J gene lost 1 base, with 9 bases spanning the gap. Looked up from germline, CDR1 is DFQATT and CDR2 is SNEGSKA (reference sequence). The CDR3 bases are TGCAGTGCTAGCGGGGGTCGCCAAGAGACCCAGTACTTC. It specifies CSASGGRQETQYF.